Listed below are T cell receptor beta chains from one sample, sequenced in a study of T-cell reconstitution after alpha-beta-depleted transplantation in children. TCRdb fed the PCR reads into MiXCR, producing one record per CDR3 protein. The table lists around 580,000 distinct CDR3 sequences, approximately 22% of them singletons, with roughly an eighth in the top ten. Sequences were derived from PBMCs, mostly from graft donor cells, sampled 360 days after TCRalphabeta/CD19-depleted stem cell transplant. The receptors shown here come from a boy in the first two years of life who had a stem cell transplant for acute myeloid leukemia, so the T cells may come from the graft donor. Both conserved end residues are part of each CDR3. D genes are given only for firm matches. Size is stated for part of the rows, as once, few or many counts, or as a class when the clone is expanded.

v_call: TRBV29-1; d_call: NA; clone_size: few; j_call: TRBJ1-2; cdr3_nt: TGCAGCGTTGTAGGAGAAATAGGGGGCTACACCTTC; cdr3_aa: CSVVGEIGGYTF
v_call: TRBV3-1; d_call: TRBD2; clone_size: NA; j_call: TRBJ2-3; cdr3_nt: TGTGCCAGCAGCTCCCAGCGGGGTGGGTTAGATACGCAGTATTTT; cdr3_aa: CASSSQRGGLDTQYF
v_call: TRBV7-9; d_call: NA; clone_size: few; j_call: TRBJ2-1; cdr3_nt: TGTGCCAGCAGCTTAGCTATGCGATACAATGAGCAGTTCTTC; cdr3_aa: CASSLAMRYNEQFF
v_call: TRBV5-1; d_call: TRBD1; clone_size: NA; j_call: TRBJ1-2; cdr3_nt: TGCGCCAGCAGCGACTGGACAGGGGGCGCGGATGGCTACACCTTC; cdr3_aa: CASSDWTGGADGYTF
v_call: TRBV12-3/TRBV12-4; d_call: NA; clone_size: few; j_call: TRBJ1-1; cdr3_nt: TGTGCCAGCAGTCAATCTAGGGGCACTGAAGCTTTCTTT; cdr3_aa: CASSQSRGTEAFF
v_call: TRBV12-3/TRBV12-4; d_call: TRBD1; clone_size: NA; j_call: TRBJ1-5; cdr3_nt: TGTGCCAGCAGTTTAAGGGGCTATAGAGGGGGCGCAATATATAGCAATCAGCCCCAGCATTTT; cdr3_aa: CASSLRGYRGGAIYSNQPQHF
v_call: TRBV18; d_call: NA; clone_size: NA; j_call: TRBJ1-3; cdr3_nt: TGTGCCAGCTTACCGACAGCTGACTCTGGAAACACCATATATTTT; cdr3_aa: CASLPTADSGNTIYF
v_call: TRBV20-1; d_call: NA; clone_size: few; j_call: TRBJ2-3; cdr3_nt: TGCAGTGCTAGAGTCATGGAGAGGGCCACGCAGTATTTT; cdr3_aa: CSARVMERATQYF
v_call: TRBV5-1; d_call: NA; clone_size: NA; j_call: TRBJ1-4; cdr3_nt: TGCGCCAGCAAGGGGACAACTTCGGCTAATGAAAAACTGTTTTTT; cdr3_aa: CASKGTTSANEKLFF
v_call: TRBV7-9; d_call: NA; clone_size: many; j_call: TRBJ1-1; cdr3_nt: TGTGCCAGCAGCTTAGATCTTTGGGAGCAGAACACTGAAGCTTTCTTT; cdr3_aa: CASSLDLWEQNTEAFF
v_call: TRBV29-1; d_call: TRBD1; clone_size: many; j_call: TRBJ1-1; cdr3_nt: TGCAGCGTTGAAGAACAGGGGGGGACTGAAGCTTTCTTT; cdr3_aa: CSVEEQGGTEAFF
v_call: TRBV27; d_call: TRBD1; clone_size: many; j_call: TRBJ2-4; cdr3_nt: TGTGCCAGCGGGACAGTAAACATTCAGTACTTC; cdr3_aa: CASGTVNIQYF
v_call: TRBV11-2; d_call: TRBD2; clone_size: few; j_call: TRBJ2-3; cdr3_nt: TGTGCCAGCAGCTTAGTTCCTGGGCTAGCGGATCTCACAGATACGCAGTATTTT; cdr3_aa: CASSLVPGLADLTDTQYF
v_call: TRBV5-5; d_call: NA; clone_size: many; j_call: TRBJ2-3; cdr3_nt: TGTGCCAGCAGCTTCCGGACTAGCACAGATACGCAGTATTTT; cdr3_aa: CASSFRTSTDTQYF
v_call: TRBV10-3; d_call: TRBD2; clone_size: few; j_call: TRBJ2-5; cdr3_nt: TGTGCCATCAGTGTCTATGGGGGGGGTCAAGAGACCCAGTACTTC; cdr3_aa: CAISVYGGGQETQYF
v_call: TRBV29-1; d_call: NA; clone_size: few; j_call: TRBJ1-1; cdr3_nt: TGCAGCGCCCGGAGGGGGGGGTCCAGTCACACTGAAGCTTTCTTT; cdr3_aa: CSARRGGSSHTEAFF
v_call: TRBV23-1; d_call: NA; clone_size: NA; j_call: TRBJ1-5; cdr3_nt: TGCGCCAAGTCAGTCGGGGCTCATAGCAATCAGCCCCAGCATTTT; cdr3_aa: CAKSVGAHSNQPQHF
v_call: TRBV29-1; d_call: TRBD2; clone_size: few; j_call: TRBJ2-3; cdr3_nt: TGCAGCGTTGAGGGACTAGAAGTGGATACGCAGTATTTT; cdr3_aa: CSVEGLEVDTQYF
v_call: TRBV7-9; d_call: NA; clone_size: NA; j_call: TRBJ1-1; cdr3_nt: TGTGCCAGCAGCTATGGATTAGGGGGGCGGAACACTGAAGCTTTCTTT; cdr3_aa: CASSYGLGGRNTEAFF
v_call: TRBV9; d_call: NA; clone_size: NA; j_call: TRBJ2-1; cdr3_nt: TGTGCCAGCAGCGCACACCAAGTTTTACAAGGGGATGAGCAGTTCTTC; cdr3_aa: CASSAHQVLQGDEQFF
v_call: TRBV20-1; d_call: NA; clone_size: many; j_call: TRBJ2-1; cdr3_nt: TGCAGTGCTAGGCAAACGGGGGGCCGAACCTACAATGAGCAGTTCTTC; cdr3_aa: CSARQTGGRTYNEQFF
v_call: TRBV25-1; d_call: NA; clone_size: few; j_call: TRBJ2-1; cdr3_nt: TGTGCCAGCAGCCGGGACACTTTCGGGAATGAGCAGTTCTTC; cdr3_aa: CASSRDTFGNEQFF
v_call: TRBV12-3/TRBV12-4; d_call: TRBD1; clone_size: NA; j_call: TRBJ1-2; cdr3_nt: TGTGCCAGCACTATGGGGACAGCTCCTTCTGACTATGGCTACACCTTC; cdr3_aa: CASTMGTAPSDYGYTF
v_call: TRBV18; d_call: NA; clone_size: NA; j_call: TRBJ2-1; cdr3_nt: TGTGCCAGCTCACCTGGAGGGGGGAGCTCCTACAATGAGCAGTTCTTC; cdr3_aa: CASSPGGGSSYNEQFF
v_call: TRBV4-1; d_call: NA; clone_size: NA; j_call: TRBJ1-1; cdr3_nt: TGCGCCAGCAGCCAAGGCTTAGGGCTGTCCACTGAAGCTTTCTTT; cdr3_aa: CASSQGLGLSTEAFF
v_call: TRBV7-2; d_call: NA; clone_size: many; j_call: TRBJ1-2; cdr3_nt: TGTGCCAGCTCAACCCCCGGGTCGCCGGGACGAGGCTACACCTTC; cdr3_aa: CASSTPGSPGRGYTF
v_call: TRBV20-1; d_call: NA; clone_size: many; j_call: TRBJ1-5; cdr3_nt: TGCAGTGCTAGAGATCCTCGGAATCAGCCCCAGCATTTT; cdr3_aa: CSARDPRNQPQHF
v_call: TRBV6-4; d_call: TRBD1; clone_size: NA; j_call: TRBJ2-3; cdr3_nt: TGTGCCAGCAGTCCTACAGGGGGCTTAGATACGCAGTATTTT; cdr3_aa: CASSPTGGLDTQYF
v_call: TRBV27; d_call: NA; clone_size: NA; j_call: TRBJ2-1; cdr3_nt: TGTGCCAGCTCCTGGGGTGATGAGCAGTTCTTC; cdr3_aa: CASSWGDEQFF
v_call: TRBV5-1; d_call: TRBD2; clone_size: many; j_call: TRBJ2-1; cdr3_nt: TGCGCCAGCAGCTTGTCCGGACTAGCGGGCTACAATGAGCAGTTCTTC; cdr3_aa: CASSLSGLAGYNEQFF
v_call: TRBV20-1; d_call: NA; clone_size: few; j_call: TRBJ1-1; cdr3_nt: TGCAGTGCACCGGGACACCGGGCGAACACTGAAGCTTTCTTT; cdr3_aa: CSAPGHRANTEAFF
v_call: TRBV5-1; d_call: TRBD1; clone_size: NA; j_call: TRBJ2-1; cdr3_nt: TGCGCCAGCAGCCCTACCGGGACAGGGATGTACAATGAGCAGTTCTTC; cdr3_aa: CASSPTGTGMYNEQFF
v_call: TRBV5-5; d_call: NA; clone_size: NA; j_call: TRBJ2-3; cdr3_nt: TGTGCCAGCAGCTTGGTCCCTGCAGGGACGGGAGATACGCAGTATTTT; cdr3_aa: CASSLVPAGTGDTQYF
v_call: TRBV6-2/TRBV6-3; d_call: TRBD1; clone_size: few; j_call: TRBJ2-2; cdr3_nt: TGTGCCAGCGACAGGGAAACCGGGGAGCTGTTTTTT; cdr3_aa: CASDRETGELFF
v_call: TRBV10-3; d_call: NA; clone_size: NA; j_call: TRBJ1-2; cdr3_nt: TGTGCCATCAGTGAGGTTACCTATGGCTACACCTTC; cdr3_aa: CAISEVTYGYTF
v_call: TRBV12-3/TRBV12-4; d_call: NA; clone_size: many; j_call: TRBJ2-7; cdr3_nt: TGTGCCAGCAGTACTGGGGCCCACGAGCAGTACTTC; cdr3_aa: CASSTGAHEQYF
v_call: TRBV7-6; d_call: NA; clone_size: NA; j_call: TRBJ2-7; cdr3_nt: TGTGCCAGCAGCTTATTCGTATCCTACGAGCAGTACTTC; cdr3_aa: CASSLFVSYEQYF
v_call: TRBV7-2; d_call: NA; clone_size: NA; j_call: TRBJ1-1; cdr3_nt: TGTGCCAGCAGTTTGACTCGGTCTGAAGCTTTCTTT; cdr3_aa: CASSLTRSEAFF
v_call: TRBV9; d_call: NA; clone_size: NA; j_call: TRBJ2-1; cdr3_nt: TGTGCCAGCAGCGTATTTCCCGGGCAGGGCGATGAGCAGTTCTTC; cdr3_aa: CASSVFPGQGDEQFF
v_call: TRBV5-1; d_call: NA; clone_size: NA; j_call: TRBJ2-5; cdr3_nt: TGCGCCAGCAGCTTGGAAGGGAGAGGGACCCAGTACTTC; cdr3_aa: CASSLEGRGTQYF
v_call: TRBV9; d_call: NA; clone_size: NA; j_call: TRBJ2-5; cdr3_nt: TGTGCCAGCAGCGTAGGAGGGGTTGGGAAAATGGTAGAGACCCAGTACTTC; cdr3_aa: CASSVGGVGKMVETQYF
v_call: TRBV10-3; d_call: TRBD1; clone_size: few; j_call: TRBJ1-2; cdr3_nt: TGTGCCATACAGTCTCCGGGACAGGGTGTGGAAAATGGCTACACCTTC; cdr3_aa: CAIQSPGQGVENGYTF
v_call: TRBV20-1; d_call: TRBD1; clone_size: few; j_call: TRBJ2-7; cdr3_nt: TGCAGTGCTACGACAGGGACCAACTACGAGCAGTACTTC; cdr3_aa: CSATTGTNYEQYF
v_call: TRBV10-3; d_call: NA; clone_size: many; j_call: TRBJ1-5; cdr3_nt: TGTGCCACCGGGGACGGCAATCAGCCCCAGCATTTT; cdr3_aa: CATGDGNQPQHF
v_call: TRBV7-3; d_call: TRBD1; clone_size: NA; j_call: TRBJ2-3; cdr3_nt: TGTGCCAGCAGCCCTAGTCGGACAGGGACAGATACGCAGTATTTT; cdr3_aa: CASSPSRTGTDTQYF
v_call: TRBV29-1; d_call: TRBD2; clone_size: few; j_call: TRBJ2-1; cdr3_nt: TGCAGCGTTTTAGATAGCGGGGGGCCTCGTACGGGCAATGAGCAGTTCTTC; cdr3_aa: CSVLDSGGPRTGNEQFF
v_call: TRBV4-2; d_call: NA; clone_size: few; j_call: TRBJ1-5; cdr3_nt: TGTGCCAGCAGCCAAGAGGACACCACACGTCTGCCCCAGCATTTT; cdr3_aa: CASSQEDTTRLPQHF